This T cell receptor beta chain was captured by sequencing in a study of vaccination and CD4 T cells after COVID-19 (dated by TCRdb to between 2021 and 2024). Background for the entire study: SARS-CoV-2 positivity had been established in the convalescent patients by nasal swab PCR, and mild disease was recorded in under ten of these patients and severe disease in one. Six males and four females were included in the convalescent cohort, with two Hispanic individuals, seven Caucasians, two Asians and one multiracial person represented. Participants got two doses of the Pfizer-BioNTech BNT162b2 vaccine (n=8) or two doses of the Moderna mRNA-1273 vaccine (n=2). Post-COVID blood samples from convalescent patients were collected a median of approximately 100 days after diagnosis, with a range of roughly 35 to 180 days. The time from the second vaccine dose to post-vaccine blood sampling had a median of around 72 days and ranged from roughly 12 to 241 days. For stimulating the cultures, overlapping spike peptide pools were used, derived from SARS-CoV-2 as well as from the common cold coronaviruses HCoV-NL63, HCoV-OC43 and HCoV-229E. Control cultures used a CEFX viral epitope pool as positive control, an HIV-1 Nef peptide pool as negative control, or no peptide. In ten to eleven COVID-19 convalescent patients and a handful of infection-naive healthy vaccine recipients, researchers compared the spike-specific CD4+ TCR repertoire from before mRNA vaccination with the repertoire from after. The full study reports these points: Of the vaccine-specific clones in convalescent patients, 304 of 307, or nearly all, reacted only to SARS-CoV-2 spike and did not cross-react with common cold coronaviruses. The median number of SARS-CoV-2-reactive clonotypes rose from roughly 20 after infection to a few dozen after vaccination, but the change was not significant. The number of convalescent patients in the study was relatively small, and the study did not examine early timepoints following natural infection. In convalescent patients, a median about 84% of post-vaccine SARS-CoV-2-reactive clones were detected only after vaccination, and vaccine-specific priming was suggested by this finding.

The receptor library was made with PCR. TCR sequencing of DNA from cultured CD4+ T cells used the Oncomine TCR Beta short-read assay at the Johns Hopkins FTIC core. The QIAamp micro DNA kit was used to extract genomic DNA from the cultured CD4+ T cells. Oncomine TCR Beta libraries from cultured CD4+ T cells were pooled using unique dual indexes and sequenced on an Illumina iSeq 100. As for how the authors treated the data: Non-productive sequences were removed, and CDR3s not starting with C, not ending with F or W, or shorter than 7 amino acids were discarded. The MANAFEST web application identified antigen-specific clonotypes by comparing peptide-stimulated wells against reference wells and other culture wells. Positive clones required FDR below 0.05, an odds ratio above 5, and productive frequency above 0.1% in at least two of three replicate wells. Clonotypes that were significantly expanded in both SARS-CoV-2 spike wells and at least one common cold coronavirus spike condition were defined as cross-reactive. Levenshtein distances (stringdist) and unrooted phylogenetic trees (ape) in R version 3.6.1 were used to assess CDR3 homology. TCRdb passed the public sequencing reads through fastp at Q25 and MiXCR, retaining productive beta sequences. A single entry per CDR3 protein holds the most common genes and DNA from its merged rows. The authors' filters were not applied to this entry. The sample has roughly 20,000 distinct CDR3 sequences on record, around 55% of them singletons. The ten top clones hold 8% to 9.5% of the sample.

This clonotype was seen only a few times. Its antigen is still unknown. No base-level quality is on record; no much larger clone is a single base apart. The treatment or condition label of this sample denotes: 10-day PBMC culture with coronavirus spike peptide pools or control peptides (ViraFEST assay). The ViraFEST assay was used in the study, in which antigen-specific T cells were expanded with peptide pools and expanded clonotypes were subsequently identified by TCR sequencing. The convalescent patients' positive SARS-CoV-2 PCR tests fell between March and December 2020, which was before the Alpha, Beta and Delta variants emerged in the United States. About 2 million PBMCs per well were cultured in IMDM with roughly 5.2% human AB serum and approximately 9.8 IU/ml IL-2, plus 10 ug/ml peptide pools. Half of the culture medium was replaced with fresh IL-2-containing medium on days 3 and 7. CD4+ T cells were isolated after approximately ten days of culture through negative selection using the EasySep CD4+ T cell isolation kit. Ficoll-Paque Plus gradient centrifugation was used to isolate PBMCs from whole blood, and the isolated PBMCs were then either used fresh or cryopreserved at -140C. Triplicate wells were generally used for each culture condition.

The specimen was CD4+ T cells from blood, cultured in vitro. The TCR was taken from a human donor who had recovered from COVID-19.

Read as DNA, the sequence is TGTGCCAGTATTAGTATGGGGATGACAGGGAGAATCGGTAACTATGGCTACACCTTC. The translation is CASISMGMTGRIGNYGYTF. This sequence uses TRBV19 and TRBJ1-2; the central 7 bases match TRBD1. The cysteine opens and the phenylalanine closes a CDR3 of 19 amino acids. Of the read, only the CDR3 DNA is kept; its 57 bases are in frame from base 1. Based on the germline V gene (reference sequence), the CDR1 and CDR2 sequences are LNHDA and SQIVND. Relative to germline, V is missing 7 bases and J is missing 1 base, with 21 bases of the junction outside any gene match.